This T cell receptor (beta chain) stems from a study of cytomegalovirus exposure and HLA in healthy donors. Overall study context: A data release that came early held some 84 million unique TCRs from HLA-typed donors. Findings and caveats of the study: Some TCR beta chains (around 160 of them) were listed as cytomegalovirus-associated.

Primers for the PCR totalled 60 Vbeta and 13 Jbeta. Sequencing was performed with immunoSEQ multiplex PCR; in TCRdb, only in-frame clones are kept and a portion is missing. In the table there are around 160,000 clones, roughly 79% of which are singletons. V shed 1 base and J 7 bases; nucleotides not matched to a gene: 3. This CDR3 has 15 residues. From germline, CDR1 is SGHNT and CDR2 YYREEE (reference sequence). Likely unrecorded immune exposures existed in these nominally healthy donors. With respect to this clone: Its specificity is not known.

The chain couples TRBV5-4 to TRBJ1-4, with 11 nucleotides matching TRBD1. This TCR came from a middle-aged man in good health and CMV-seropositive. Sequenced material: PBMCs. The CDR3 DNA is TGTGCCAGCAGCTTGTTTGGGACAGGGGGTGAAAAACTGTTTTTT. Its protein product is CASSLFGTGGEKLFF.